This T cell receptor (beta chain) was identified in a study of cytomegalovirus exposure and HLA in healthy donors. Germline V gene lookup returns CDR1 LNHDA and CDR2 SQIVND (reference sequence). The CDR3 runs 17 residues. V gave up 4 bases and J gave up 7 bases; unmatched junction bases: 13. As concerns this clone: Its antigen is currently unknown.

All the people who gave samples were healthy bone marrow donors. General study points: According to an earlier analysis, most TCR beta V segments yielded productive rearrangements about 87% or about 30% of the time. Researchers reported in a later analysis that a missense DCLRE1C variant was tied to TCR beta V- and J-gene trimming.

Both 60 Vbeta primers and 13 Jbeta primers went into the PCR. Per the original data handling: In a later analysis, of around 80 million unique beta chains, some 10 million appeared in at least two donors. Using immunoSEQ multiplex PCR, the repertoire was profiled, and TCRdb retains in-frame clones only, with some absent. V, J and clone size derive from that table, while D and trimming were established from the DNA sequence. The sample has 200,000 or so clones; 80% to 85% are singletons. Sequences were obtained from PBMCs. The receptor's source is a boy between 2 and 10 years old in good health and CMV-seronegative. The chain recombines TRBV19 with TRBJ2-1; 10 bases fit TRBD2. DNA of the CDR3: TGTGCCAGTAGTACCTCGGGTAGCGGGAGGCCTCGGAATGAGCAGTTCTTC. As protein: CASSTSGSGRPRNEQFF.